The 16 T cell receptor beta chains below were found in one sample sequenced in a study of siplizumab effects on memory and regulatory T cells. Data came from immunoSEQ multiplex PCR; TCRdb stores just in-frame clones and leaves some out. This table holds 70,000 to 100,000 clones, roughly 96% found once. Sequencing was done on a sample of naive CD4+ T cells sorted from blood. Receptors were obtained from a human donor in good health.

V is TRBV4-3 and J is TRBJ1-6; tentatively, D is TRBD1 (6 bases). The CDR3 extends over 20 amino acids. The germline V gene encodes CDR1 LGHNA and CDR2 YSLEER. V lost 0 bases, J lost 0 bases, and 18 bases lay in between. CDR3 nucleotides: TGCGCCAGCAGCCAAGATCAAGACAGGAAGCTTCTCTCCTATAATTCACCCCTCCACTTT. Translated: CASSQDQDRKLLSYNSPLHF.

This chain joins TRBV4-1 and TRBJ1-2, with D hard to call. V lost 3 bases and J 8 bases, leaving 10 bases between the germline ends. CDR1 is MGHRA, CDR2 YSYEKL, per germline. This CDR3 has 12 residues. The CDR3 DNA reads TGCGCCAGCAGCCATATAAGGCGAGGCTACACCTTC. It codes for CASSHIRRGYTF.

The J gene is TRBJ2-7, the V gene TRBV11-2, with D possibly matching TRBD2 (6 bases). Trimming took off 3 bases at V and 5 bases at J, with 11 bases between the two ends. The CDR3 totals 13 residues. From germline, CDR1 is SGHAT and CDR2 FQNNGV. The CDR3 DNA reads as TGTGCCAGCAGCTTCAGGAGGGGACACGAGCAGTACTTC. It codes for CASSFRRGHEQYF.

The rearrangement links TRBV30 to TRBJ1-4; D perhaps matches TRBD1 (6 bases). Germline values: CDR1 GTSNPN, CDR2 SVGIG (reference sequence). Between the trimmed V and J ends, which lost 5 bases and 8 bases, there was a span of 21 bases. This CDR3 has 15 residues. The CDR3 loop is CAWGKTGKRYEKLFF. In DNA, the CDR3 is TGTGCCTGGGGCAAAACAGGGAAGAGATACGAAAAACTGTTTTTT.

CDR3 nucleotide sequence: TGTGCCAGCAGTGTACAGGGGGTTCCTCAGCCCCAGCATTTT. Its translation is CASSVQGVPQPQHF. The J gene is TRBJ1-5, the V gene TRBV2; 8 positions agree with TRBD1. Germline values: CDR1 SNHLY, CDR2 FYNNEI. The CDR3 extends over 14 amino acids. The J segment lost 6 bases and the V segment lost 4 bases, leaving 5 bases of the junction unmatched.

The rearrangement joins TRBV21-1 to TRBJ2-2; no check of the table's D call, TRBD1, against the DNA was made. TRBV21-1 is a recognized pseudogene. CDR3 length: 24 amino acids. The DNA of the CDR3 is TGTGCCAGCAGCACAAGCCCAAAAACCCGCCGAGAAATAACAGGGGAAGGGGACACCGGGGAGCTGTTTTTT. Translating gives CASSTSPKTRREITGEGDTGELFF.

The rearrangement uses TRBV28 and TRBJ2-3; 7 bases line up with TRBD1. After removal of 3 bases from V and 6 bases from J, the junction contained 6 bases not matched to a gene. Germline V lookup: CDR1 MDHEN, CDR2 SYDVKM. There are 14 residues in the CDR3. CDR3 bases: TGTGCCAGCAGTTTCCTACAGGGGACCGATACGCAGTATTTT. Amino acids: CASSFLQGTDTQYF.

CDR3 in DNA: TGTGCCAGCAGCTTCACAACGACAAGCTCAAGCTCCTACAATGAGCAGTTCTTC. Its protein product is CASSFTTTSSSSYNEQFF. This rearrangement joins TRBV5-8 to TRBJ2-1; D is ambiguous. V was pared by 2 bases and J by 0 bases, with 18 bases between. The CDR3 has 18 amino acids. Germline CDR1 is SGHTS and CDR2 is YDEGEE.

The chain couples TRBV30 to TRBJ2-3; D unclear. The V end lost 1 base, the J end lost 7 bases, and 6 bases lay between the germline ends. Germline CDR1 GTSNPN, CDR2 SVGIG (reference sequence). The CDR3 length is 11 residues. The CDR3 DNA sequence: TGTGCCTGGAGTGGGGTATATACGCAGTATTTT. It codes for CAWSGVYTQYF.

This rearrangement joins TRBV15 to TRBJ2-7; possibly TRBD1 or TRBD2 for D (5 bases each). Deletions cut 6 bases from V and 0 bases from J, with 12 bases between. Per germline, CDR1 LNHNV and CDR2 YYDKDF (reference sequence). This CDR3 region has 14 residues. The CDR3 loop is CATRMGRLSYEQYF. The CDR3 DNA follows: TGTGCCACCAGGATGGGACGGCTCTCCTACGAGCAGTACTTC.

This chain links TRBV15 with TRBJ1-2; 7 bases map to TRBD1. Germline-derived CDR1 and CDR2 are LNHNV and YYDKDF (reference sequence). This CDR3 region has 16 residues. V gave up 3 bases and J gave up 0 bases; unmatched junction bases: 7. CDR3 DNA: TGTGCCACCAGCAGGGACAGGTTTAAAGCTAACTATGGCTACACCTTC. It is translated as CATSRDRFKANYGYTF.

The chain links TRBV27 to TRBJ1-1, with a tentative D call TRBD1 (6 bases). Trimming stripped 2 bases from V and 6 bases from J, with 13 bases between. CDR3 length: 14 residues. Germline CDR1 reads MNHEY; CDR2 reads SMNVEV (reference sequence). The CDR3 DNA sequence: TGTGCCAGCAGTTTACAGGGGTCGCGAGCTGAAGCTTTCTTT. Its translation: CASSLQGSRAEAFF.

This chain joins TRBV6-6 and TRBJ1-1; 9 bases align to TRBD1. The CDR3 consists of 13 residues. Trimming at V came to 2 bases and at J to 10 bases, leaving 5 bases not matched to a gene. Germline-derived CDR1 and CDR2 are MNHNY and SVGAGI (reference sequence). CDR3 DNA: TGTGCCAGCAGTTACACTCAGACAGGGGGAGCTTTCTTT. Encoded protein: CASSYTQTGGAFF.

V is TRBV2 and J is TRBJ1-5; 7 bases are shared with TRBD1. CDR1 is SNHLY and CDR2 is FYNNEI in the germline V gene. Unmatched junction bases numbered 4, after V lost 4 bases and J lost 4 bases. The CDR3 totals 14 residues. CDR3 nucleotides: TGTGCCAGCAGTGGTCCAGGGGGGAATCAGCCCCAGCATTTT. Protein sequence: CASSGPGGNQPQHF. Together with reference TRBV2 and TRBJ1-5, the CDR3 gives the full variable domain: EPEVTQTPSHQVTQMGQEVILRCVPISNHLYFYWYRQILGQKVEFLVSFYNNEISEKSEIFDDQFSVERPDGSNFTLKIRSTKLEDSAMYFCASSGPGGNQPQHFGDGTRLSIL.

The chain has TRBV12-5 and TRBJ2-3, with D unresolved. Trimming left V 3 bases short and J 0 bases short, with 13 bases between. This CDR3 is 16 amino acids long. Germline CDR1 reads LGHNT; CDR2 reads FRNRAP. The CDR3 DNA reads TGTGCTAGTGGTTTAGGAAGAGGTCTGAGCACAGATACGCAGTATTTT. This sequence encodes CASGLGRGLSTDTQYF.

The rearrangement links TRBV28 to TRBJ1-1; 7 bases agree with TRBD1. Germline loops: CDR1 MDHEN, CDR2 SYDVKM. This CDR3 contains 12 residues. The ends lost 3 bases at V and 9 bases at J; junction bases unmatched: 4. Here the CDR3 DNA reads TGTGCCAGCAGTTTCGGGACAGACCAAGCTTTCTTT. Amino acid sequence: CASSFGTDQAFF.